Included here is one TCR beta chain sequence, with context. The antigen is unknown. This entry comes from a study of shared clonotypes between healthy human individuals. Whole-study findings and limits: Sharing across a few donors was seen in 4.5% to 5.5% of naive CD4 clonotypes. As a rule, naive subsets had a larger estimated richness than memory subsets.

Splitting of CD4+ cells produced CD45RA+ naive and CD45RA-negative memory subsets. Deep was the level at which the assay was run. Sequenced by immunoSEQ multiplex PCR; TCRdb stores in-frame clones only, minus some. The sample has approximately 2.5 million clones, approximately 93% seen once. Germline V gene sequence: CDR1 MNHNS, CDR2 SASEGT. Trimming stripped 2 bases from V and 0 bases from J, with 12 bases between. The CDR3 loop spans 16 amino acids. The sequence came from a man between 18 and 29 years old in good health. Some clones in this sample may be carry-over from other donors' samples. The sample consisted of naive CD4+ T cells from PBMCs. The subset: CD45RA+ positively selected. The chain recombines TRBV6-1 with TRBJ2-3; tentative D call: TRBD2 (5 bases). The DNA of the CDR3 is TGTGCCAGCAGTGAAAGAGGGCGGGCTAGCACAGATACGCAGTATTTT. This gives the protein CASSERGRASTDTQYF.